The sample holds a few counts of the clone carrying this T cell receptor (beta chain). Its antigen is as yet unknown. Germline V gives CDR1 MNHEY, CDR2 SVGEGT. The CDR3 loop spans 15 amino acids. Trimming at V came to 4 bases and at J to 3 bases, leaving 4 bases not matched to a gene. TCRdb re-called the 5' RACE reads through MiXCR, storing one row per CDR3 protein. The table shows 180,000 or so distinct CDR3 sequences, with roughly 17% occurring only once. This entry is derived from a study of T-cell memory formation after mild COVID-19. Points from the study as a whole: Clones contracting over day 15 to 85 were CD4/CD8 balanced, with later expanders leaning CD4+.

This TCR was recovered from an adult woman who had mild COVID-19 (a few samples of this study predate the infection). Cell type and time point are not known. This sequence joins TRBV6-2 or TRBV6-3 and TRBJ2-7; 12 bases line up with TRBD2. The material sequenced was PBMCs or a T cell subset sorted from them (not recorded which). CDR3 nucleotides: TGTGCCAGCAGTTTGCTAGCGGGAGGGATCTACGAGCAGTACTTC. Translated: CASSLLAGGIYEQYF.